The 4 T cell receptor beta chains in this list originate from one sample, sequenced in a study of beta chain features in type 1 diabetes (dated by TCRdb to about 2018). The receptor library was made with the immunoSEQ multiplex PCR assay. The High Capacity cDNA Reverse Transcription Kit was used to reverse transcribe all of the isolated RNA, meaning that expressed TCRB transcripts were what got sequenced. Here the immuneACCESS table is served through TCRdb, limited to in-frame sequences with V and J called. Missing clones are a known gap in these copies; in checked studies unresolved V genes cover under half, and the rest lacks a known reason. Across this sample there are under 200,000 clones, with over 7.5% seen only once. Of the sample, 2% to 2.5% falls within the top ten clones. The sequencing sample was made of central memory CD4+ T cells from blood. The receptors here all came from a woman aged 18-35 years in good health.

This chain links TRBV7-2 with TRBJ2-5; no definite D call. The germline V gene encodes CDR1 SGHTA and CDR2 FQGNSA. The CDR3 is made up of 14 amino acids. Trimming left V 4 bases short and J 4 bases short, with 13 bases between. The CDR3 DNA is TGTGCCAGCAGCTCTTACTCGAATCCAGAGACCCAGTACTTC. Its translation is CASSSYSNPETQYF.

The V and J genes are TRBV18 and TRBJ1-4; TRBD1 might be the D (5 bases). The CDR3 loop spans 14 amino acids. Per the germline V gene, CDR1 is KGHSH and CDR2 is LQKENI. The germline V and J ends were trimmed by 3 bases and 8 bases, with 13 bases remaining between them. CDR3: CASSPGPEVEKLFF. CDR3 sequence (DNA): TGTGCCAGCTCACCGGGGCCCGAGGTAGAAAAACTGTTTTTT.

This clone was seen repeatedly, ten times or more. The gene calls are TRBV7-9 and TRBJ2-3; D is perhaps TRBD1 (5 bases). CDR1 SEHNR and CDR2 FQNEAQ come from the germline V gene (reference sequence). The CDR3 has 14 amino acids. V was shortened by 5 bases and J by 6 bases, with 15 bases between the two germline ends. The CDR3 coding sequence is TGTGCCAGCAGCCCGGACACCGGTGGGGATACGCAGTATTTT. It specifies CASSPDTGGDTQYF.

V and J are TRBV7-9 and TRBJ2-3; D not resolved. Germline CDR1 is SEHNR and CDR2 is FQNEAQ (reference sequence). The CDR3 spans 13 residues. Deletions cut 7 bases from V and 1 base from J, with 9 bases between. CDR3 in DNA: TGTGCCAGCAATCTCGCGGGCACAGATACGCAGTATTTT. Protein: CASNLAGTDTQYF.